This T cell receptor (beta chain) was documented in a study of blood T cell repertoires in COVID-19. Study summary: The United States, Italy and Spain supplied acute and convalescent COVID-19 samples. The analysed material was cDNA or gDNA that came from T cells, B-cell-depleted T cells, or PBMCs.

Authors' processing steps: Reference gene primers were amplified, and this amplification served to estimate nucleated cell counts. Method: immunoSEQ multiplex PCR; TCRdb's copy keeps in-frame clones and lacks some. For V, J and clone size, that table is used; D and trimming come from the DNA. The sample consists of over 300,000 clones, about 82% of them appearing once. The CDR3 covers 18 residues. V lost 0 bases to trimming and J lost 5 bases; unmatched junction nucleotides: 15. CDR1 is SGDLS and CDR2 is YYNGEE in the germline V gene. The chain couples TRBV9 to TRBJ2-3; TRBD2 agrees at 7 bases. This TCR derives from a woman between 50 and 59 years old with acute or convalescent COVID-19. Sequencing was performed on peripheral blood. Here the CDR3 DNA reads TGTGCCAGCAGCGTAGCCCAGCAAACGCACCCGGGAGGAGATACGCAGTATTTT. It encodes CASSVAQQTHPGGDTQYF. Looking up the rest from reference TRBV9 and TRBJ2-3 gives the full variable domain: DSGVTQTPKHLITATGQRVTLRCSPRSGDLSVYWYQQSLDQGLQFLIQYYNGEERAKGNILERFSAQQFPDLHSELNLSSLELGDSALYFCASSVAQQTHPGGDTQYFGPGTRLTVL.